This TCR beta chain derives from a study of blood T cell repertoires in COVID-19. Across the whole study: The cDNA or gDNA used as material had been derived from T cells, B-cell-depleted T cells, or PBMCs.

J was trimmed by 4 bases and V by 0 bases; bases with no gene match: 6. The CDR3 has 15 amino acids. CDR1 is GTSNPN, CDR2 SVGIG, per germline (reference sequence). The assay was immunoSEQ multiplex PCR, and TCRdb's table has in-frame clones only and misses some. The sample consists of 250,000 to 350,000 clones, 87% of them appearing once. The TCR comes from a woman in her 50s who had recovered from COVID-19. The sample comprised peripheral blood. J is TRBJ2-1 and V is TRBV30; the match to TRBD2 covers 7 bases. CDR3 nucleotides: TGTGCCTGGAGTGTATCCGGGAGGATTTACAATGAGCAGTTCTTC. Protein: CAWSVSGRIYNEQFF.